This TCR beta chain was sequenced for a study of cytomegalovirus exposure and HLA in healthy donors. Regarding the study as a whole: TCR beta V- and J-gene trimming, according to a later analysis, was linked to a missense DCLRE1C variant. Presence/absence analyses treated sequencing depth as roughly uniform across donors.

Donors were nominally healthy when sampled, though unrecorded immune exposures were likely. Concerning this clone: The antigen is not known.

PCR employed 60 Vbeta and 13 Jbeta primers. In the authors' methods: An analysis performed later counted about 80 million unique TCR beta chains (roughly 10 million of them shared). The method was immunoSEQ multiplex PCR; TCRdb's version includes in-frame clones alone and lacks a portion of them. The V and J calls and clone size were taken over from that table, and D and trimming were inferred from the DNA. The table records some 160,000 clones, 70% to 90% of them present only once. The TCR sequence derives from a woman aged 18-29 years in good health and CMV-seronegative. Sequences were obtained from PBMCs.

CDR3 region: CASSDLGVSQYF. The CDR3 coding sequence is TGTGCCAGCAGTGATTTGGGAGTTAGCCAGTACTTC. This sequence joins TRBV2 and TRBJ2-5, with D possibly matching TRBD2 (5 bases). V was pared by 3 bases and J by 10 bases, with 12 bases between. This CDR3 comprises 12 residues. From germline, CDR1 is SNHLY and CDR2 FYNNEI.